Given below is one TCR beta chain in context. This CDR3 contains 15 residues. Germline V gene data show CDR1 as MRHNA and CDR2 as SNTAGT. Trimming shortened V by 2 bases and J by 6 bases, and 14 bases separated the two germline ends. The data are from a study of Ad26.COV2.S vaccination and SARS-CoV-2 variants. Treatment given: over 15 received Ad26.COV2.S at low or high dose, single or two shots; about 5 received placebo; per-sample allocation not given. Sampling took place 63 days after the first vaccine or placebo injection. Some clones are missing from TCRdb's copy, which holds only in-frame ones; the method was immunoSEQ multiplex PCR. Here the sample spans about 400,000 clones, approximately 90% being singletons.

The chain links TRBV6-4 to TRBJ2-1; maybe TRBD1 (7 bases). Here the sequenced sample was peripheral blood, taken in a trial of Ad26.COV2.S vaccine versus placebo. The receptor comes from a person aged 18-65 years who received the Ad26.COV2.S COVID-19 vaccine or a placebo. The CDR3 DNA is TGTGCCAGCAGTGACGAGGGGGCGGGATCCAATGAGCAGTTCTTC. Its protein is CASSDEGAGSNEQFF.